This T cell receptor (beta chain) was captured in a study of T cells in Graves' hyperthyroidism and ophthalmopathy. This clonotype came up many times. Regions amplified from RNA transcripts were the TCR beta CDR3 regions. Carried out on the TCR CDR3, a first-round RT-PCR used the HTBI primer set. TCRdb independently ran MiXCR on the multiplex PCR reads; one entry per CDR3 protein. Here the sample spans more than 250,000 distinct CDR3 sequences, around 15% being singletons. Blood sampling occurred at first hyperthyroidism diagnosis, ahead of any ophthalmopathy symptoms. In germline, CDR1 is SEHNR, CDR2 FQNEAQ (reference sequence). V gave up 6 bases and J gave up 2 bases; unmatched junction bases: 6. This CDR3 is 15 amino acids long.

The sequencing sample was made of blood. The source of this sequence is a woman aged 50 to 60 with Graves' hyperthyroidism that later progressed to Graves' ophthalmopathy. This rearrangement joins TRBV7-9 to TRBJ2-7; 11 positions agree with TRBD2. The CDR3 is CASSFLAGGAYEQYF. In DNA form, the CDR3 reads TGTGCCAGCAGTTTTCTAGCGGGAGGCGCCTACGAGCAGTACTTC.